This T cell receptor beta chain came from a study of spatial heterogeneity in lung cancer. Across the whole study: The mean occurrence of each unique TCR and UMI combination in raw reads exceeded ten.

Deletions cut 6 bases from V and 6 bases from J, with 12 bases between. CDR1 MNHEY and CDR2 SMNVEV come from the germline V gene (reference sequence). The CDR3 sequence is 12 residues long. This clonotype was observed a handful of times. TCRdb re-called the 5' RACE reads through MiXCR, storing one row per CDR3 protein. The sample has some 45,000 distinct CDR3 sequences; about an eighth are singletons. Time point given: sample taken at primary tumor resection. Material for sequencing was whole RNA from tumor, nontumor lung or frozen PBMC, left unsorted. V is TRBV27 and J is TRBJ2-7; unclear D gene. The sequence was collected from a female donor with early-stage non-small cell lung cancer. The sample consisted of PBMCs, taken at surgery. CDR3 nucleotides: TGTGCCAGCAGCAACCTAGGAGTCGAGCAGTACTTC. It codes for CASSNLGVEQYF.